Here is one T cell receptor (beta chain) with its context. Only in-frame clones appear in the TCRdb table, and some are missing; sequencing was by immunoSEQ multiplex PCR. The sample has 250,000 or so clones, about 88% seen once. This record comes from a study of blood T cell repertoires in COVID-19. The CDR3 sequence is 13 residues long. V shed 7 bases, J shed 8 bases, and the junction held 10 bases outside the gene matches. Germline V gene sequence: CDR1 SQVTM, CDR2 ANQGSEA. This TCR was sampled from a woman aged 40 to 49 who had recovered from COVID-19. The rearrangement links TRBV29-1 to TRBJ2-1; 8 bases align to TRBD2. Sequencing was carried out using peripheral blood. The CDR3 sequence: CSGAGTSSHEQFF. The DNA for the CDR3 is TGCAGCGGAGCCGGGACTAGTTCCCATGAGCAGTTCTTC.